This passage covers 28 T cell receptor beta chains from one sample sequenced in a study of beta chain features in type 1 diabetes. The study reverse transcribed the entire isolated RNA, so it sequenced expressed TCRB transcripts. TCRdb keeps only in-frame clones here, not all; method: immunoSEQ multiplex PCR. This sample has around 500,000 clones, with about an eighth found just once. Sequencing input: naive CD4+ T cells from blood. The receptors here all came from a woman under 30 in good health.

The V gene is TRBV5-6, the J gene TRBJ1-1; D is ambiguous. Germline-derived CDR1 and CDR2 are SGHDT and YYEEEE. The CDR3 has 12 residues. Trimming stripped 3 bases from V and 10 bases from J, with 13 bases between. The CDR3 DNA follows: TGTGCCAGCAGCTCCCGGGCTGCTCCAGCTTTCTTT. As protein: CASSSRAAPAFF.

The genes are TRBV19 and TRBJ1-1; possible D gene TRBD1, 5 bases. The germline V gene has CDR1 LNHDA and CDR2 SQIVND (reference sequence). The ends were cut back, 7 bases at V and 1 base at J, with 10 bases in the middle. The CDR3 contains 13 residues. The CDR3 bases are TGTGCCAGTAAAAGGGGATGGAACACTGAAGCTTTCTTT. Protein: CASKRGWNTEAFF. Together with reference TRBV19 and TRBJ1-1, the CDR3 gives the full variable domain: DGGITQSPKYLFRKEGQNVTLSCEQNLNHDAMYWYRQDPGQGLRLIYYSQIVNDFQKGDIAEGYSVSREKKESFPLTVTSAQKNPTAFYLCASKRGWNTEAFFGQGTRLTVV.

This chain uses TRBV7-9 with TRBJ2-7, with D unclear. The length of the CDR3 is 11 residues. The germline gives CDR1 SEHNR, CDR2 FQNEAQ (reference sequence). V lost 5 bases and J 5 bases, leaving 7 bases between the germline ends. The CDR3 DNA follows: TGTGCCAGCAGCAGAGTAAACGAGCAGTACTTC. Translating it yields CASSRVNEQYF. The full variable domain, in which reference TRBV7-9 and TRBJ2-7 provide the parts outside the CDR3, is DTGVSQNPRHKITKRGQNVTFRCDPISEHNRLYWYRQTLGQGPEFLTYFQNEAQLEKSRLLSDRFSAERPKGSFSTLEIQRTEQGDSAMYLCASSRVNEQYFGPGTRLTVT.

This clone showed up just a few times. The gene calls are TRBV28 and TRBJ1-6, with 8 bases aligning to TRBD1. The germline V gene has CDR1 MDHEN and CDR2 SYDVKM. Unmatched junction bases numbered 7, after V lost 5 bases and J lost 7 bases. The CDR3 runs to 15 residues. This CDR3 is CASSVGQGRNSPLHF. The CDR3, as DNA: TGTGCCAGCAGTGTCGGACAGGGACGGAATTCACCCCTCCACTTT.

The chain employs TRBV23-1 and TRBJ1-2; tentative D call: TRBD1 (6 bases). TRBV23-1 counts as an open reading frame of uncertain function. V was clipped by 0 bases and J by 5 bases, with 10 bases between them. The CDR3 consists of 14 residues. For the CDR3, the DNA is TGCGCCAGCAGTCAATCGGGGGCGGAGTATGGCTACACCTTC. Its translation: CASSQSGAEYGYTF.

The V gene is TRBV30, the J gene TRBJ1-4, with 7 bases identical to TRBD1. The ends lost 4 bases at V and 2 bases at J; junction bases unmatched: 10. The CDR3 is made up of 16 amino acids. Germline V gene lookup returns CDR1 GTSNPN and CDR2 SVGIG (reference sequence). The CDR3 region is CAWKRPRDSTNEKLFF. The CDR3 nucleotides read TGTGCCTGGAAAAGGCCTCGGGACAGTACTAATGAAAAACTGTTTTTT.

This clone was recorded a few times. V is TRBV4-3 and J is TRBJ1-2; 8 bases fit TRBD1. The V gene end was trimmed by 0 bases and the J gene end by 6 bases; junction bases not matched to a gene: 3. Germline V lookup: CDR1 LGHNA, CDR2 YSLEER. This CDR3 contains 14 residues. The CDR3 DNA is TGCGCCAGCAGCCAAGATTGGACAGGGAATGGCTACACCTTC. It encodes CASSQDWTGNGYTF.

This clone was picked up a small number of times. The chain recombines TRBV5-6 with TRBJ1-1; no definite D call. The CDR3 is 11 amino acids. Germline assignment: CDR1 SGHDT and CDR2 YYEEEE. Trimming removed 3 bases at V and 7 bases at J, with 7 bases between. Written as DNA, the CDR3 is TGTGCCAGCAGCTATCGCGGTGAAGCTTTCTTT. Amino acids: CASSYRGEAFF.

The chain couples TRBV7-2 to TRBJ2-5; D is ambiguous. This CDR3 region has 15 residues. Trimming left V 1 base short and J 4 bases short, with 13 bases between. The germline V gene has CDR1 SGHTA and CDR2 FQGNSA. The CDR3 reads CASSLVRPLRETQYF. The CDR3, as DNA: TGTGCCAGCAGCTTAGTCCGGCCCCTCAGAGAGACCCAGTACTTC. The full variable domain, in which reference TRBV7-2 and TRBJ2-5 provide the parts outside the CDR3, is GAGVSQSPSNKVTEKGKDVELRCDPISGHTALYWYRQSLGQGLEFLIYFQGNSAPDKSGLPSDRFSAERTGGSVSTLTIQRTQQEDSAVYLCASSLVRPLRETQYFGPGTRLLVL.

Turning to this clone: The sample holds other DNA sequences that translate to the same CDR3. The J gene is TRBJ2-5, the V gene TRBV7-9, with D unclear. Germline V gene sequence: CDR1 SEHNR, CDR2 FQNEAQ (reference sequence). Deletions cut 5 bases from V and 4 bases from J, with 17 bases between. There are 15 residues in the CDR3. CDR3 loop: CASSPSRGGLETQYF. The DNA of the CDR3 is TGTGCCAGCAGCCCCAGCCGTGGTGGGTTAGAGACCCAGTACTTC.

This clone was counted only a few times. This rearrangement joins TRBV5-1 to TRBJ1-2; TRBD1 matches 7 bases. The CDR3 contains 14 residues. V trimming: 4 bases; J trimming: 7 bases; junction bases outside the gene matches: 10. Germline-derived CDR1 and CDR2 are SGHRS and YFSETQ. The CDR3: CASSEGTERGGYTF. The CDR3 DNA is TGCGCCAGCAGCGAGGGGACAGAGAGAGGTGGCTACACCTTC.

The table lists this clone with a few counts. The V gene is TRBV6-5, the J gene TRBJ1-4; D is unresolved. V dropped 5 bases and J dropped 7 bases, with 11 bases sitting between them. Germline V gene sequence: CDR1 MNHEY, CDR2 SVGAGI. The CDR3 is 13 amino acids. The CDR3 DNA sequence: TGTGCCAGCAGTACGACGTTGACTGAAAAACTGTTTTTT. Translating it yields CASSTTLTEKLFF.

This clone was detected a few times. This chain links TRBV4-1 with TRBJ2-5; D ambiguous. Between the trimmed V and J ends, which lost 1 base and 5 bases, there was a span of 11 bases. Germline CDR1 MGHRA, CDR2 YSYEKL. This CDR3 region has 14 residues. The CDR3 here is CASSQVLPQETQYF. The CDR3 DNA reads TGCGCCAGCAGCCAAGTGCTACCACAGGAGACCCAGTACTTC.

This clone has only a few counts. V usage is TRBV19 and J usage is TRBJ1-1; unclear D gene. The V gene lost 1 base and the J gene lost 4 bases, with 16 bases spanning the gap. This CDR3 contains 16 residues. Per the germline V gene, CDR1 is LNHDA and CDR2 is SQIVND (reference sequence). The CDR3 DNA is TGTGCCAGTAGTATAGTTTTCGGAGGGATGGGCACTGAAGCTTTCTTT. Residues: CASSIVFGGMGTEAFF.

The rearrangement uses TRBV25-1 and TRBJ1-2; 8 bases are a match to TRBD1. This CDR3 region has 14 residues. Per the germline V gene, CDR1 is MGHDK and CDR2 is SYGVNS. V gave up 3 bases and J gave up 4 bases; unmatched junction bases: 4. The CDR3: CASSDSGQGYGYTF. Written as DNA, the CDR3 is TGTGCCAGCAGTGATTCCGGACAGGGCTATGGCTACACCTTC.

This clone has only a few counts. The CDR3 here is CASSLGQSYEQYV. The CDR3 DNA reads TGTGCCAGCAGTTTAGGGCAGTCCTACGAGCAGTACGTC. The chain is built from TRBV28 and TRBJ2-7; D is unclear. The V gene's germline CDR1 is MDHEN and CDR2 SYDVKM. V was shortened by 2 bases and J by 1 base, with 6 bases between the two germline ends. The CDR3 spans 13 residues.

This chain links TRBV7-2 with TRBJ2-1, with D possibly being TRBD1 (5 bases). V lost 5 bases, J lost 8 bases, and 10 bases lay in between. From germline, CDR1 is SGHTA and CDR2 FQGNSA. The CDR3 length is 12 residues. Here the CDR3 reads CASSPQVYEQFF. The CDR3 DNA is TGTGCCAGCAGCCCACAGGTCTATGAGCAGTTCTTC.

V and J are TRBV5-1 and TRBJ2-1; 7 bases line up with TRBD2. V dropped 0 bases and J dropped 7; count of bases not matched to a gene: 13. Germline assignment: CDR1 SGHRS and CDR2 YFSETQ. The CDR3 spans 17 residues. The CDR3 loop is CASSLAGLAGGDNEQFF. In nucleotides, the CDR3 is TGCGCCAGCAGCTTGGCCGGGCTAGCTGGGGGGGATAATGAGCAGTTCTTC.

V gene TRBV18 combines with J gene TRBJ2-5; 7 bases map to TRBD1. Germline assignment: CDR1 KGHSH and CDR2 LQKENI. CDR3 length: 14 amino acids. J gave up 2 bases and V 3 bases, and 3 bases lay outside the gene matches. CDR3 loop: CASSPSGQQETQYF. For the CDR3, the DNA is TGTGCCAGCTCACCCTCGGGACAGCAAGAGACCCAGTACTTC.

This clone was observed a few times. V is TRBV5-1 and J is TRBJ2-1; TRBD2 is a possible D gene (6 bases). Germline lookup yields CDR1 SGHRS and CDR2 YFSETQ. The germline V and J ends were trimmed by 3 bases and 0 bases, with 10 bases remaining between them. The CDR3 is 15 residues long. The CDR3 nucleotides are TGCGCCAGCAGCTCATTAGCGGCCTCCTACAATGAGCAGTTCTTC. Translating gives CASSSLAASYNEQFF.

The gene calls are TRBV29-1 and TRBJ2-1; 11 nucleotides line up with TRBD1. CDR3 length equals 15 residues. Trimming took 7 bases from V and 5 from J; bases not matched to a gene: 10. The germline gives CDR1 SQVTM, CDR2 ANQGSEA. CDR3 region: CSADRTGGGDNEQFF. As DNA, the CDR3 is TGCAGCGCAGACAGGACAGGGGGCGGGGACAATGAGCAGTTCTTC.

The V and J genes are TRBV18 and TRBJ2-7; D unresolved. V gave up 6 bases and J gave up 0 bases, with 9 bases separating them. From germline, CDR1 is KGHSH and CDR2 LQKENI. The CDR3 loop spans 13 amino acids. The CDR3, as DNA: TGTGCCAGCTCGCTTACAGACTCCTACGAGCAGTACGTC. As protein: CASSLTDSYEQYV.

The chain uses TRBV7-9 and TRBJ1-4; weak D call: TRBD1 (6 bases). The V and J ends lost 5 bases and 5 bases respectively, with 12 bases between them. CDR1 and CDR2 (germline): SEHNR, FQNEAQ (reference sequence). The CDR3 spans 14 residues. CDR3 bases: TGTGCCAGCAGCCTAGGACAGCCAAATGAAAAACTGTTTTTT. Translating gives CASSLGQPNEKLFF.

The chain joins TRBV7-9 to TRBJ1-6, with D possibly matching TRBD1 (6 bases). The CDR3 totals 14 residues. Trimming pared 5 bases from V and 5 bases from J, leaving 10 bases between. From germline, CDR1 is SEHNR and CDR2 FQNEAQ (reference sequence). In DNA, the CDR3 is TGTGCCAGCAGCCATTACAGGGATAATTCACCCCTCCACTTT. This translates into CASSHYRDNSPLHF.

In its sample, this clone was seen a few times. The CDR3 nucleotides read TGTGCCAGCAGCAAGACCCCGACTAGCGGGAGTCGGGAGACCCAGTACTTC. It codes for CASSKTPTSGSRETQYF. This chain links TRBV11-3 with TRBJ2-5, with 12 nucleotides matching TRBD2. V lost 5 bases, J lost 5 bases, and 12 bases stayed unmatched. This CDR3 is built from 17 residues. Germline V gene data show CDR1 as SGHNT and CDR2 as YENEEA.

This rearrangement joins TRBV2 to TRBJ2-3, with 8 positions matching TRBD2. V lost 5 bases to trimming and J lost 0 bases; unmatched junction nucleotides: 4. The CDR3 sequence is 15 residues long. Germline V CDR1 and CDR2: SNHLY, FYNNEI. CDR3 protein: CASSLAGPSTDTQYF. CDR3 bases: TGTGCCAGCAGTTTAGCGGGGCCCAGCACAGATACGCAGTATTTT.

This clone was recorded a few times. The chain couples TRBV29-1 to TRBJ2-3; no firm D call. In germline, CDR1 is SQVTM, CDR2 ANQGSEA. This CDR3 region has 14 residues. Trimming pared 5 bases from V and 2 bases from J, leaving 14 bases between. The DNA of the CDR3 is TGCAGCGTTTTAGTGCCGTCGGCCACAGATACGCAGTATTTT. It codes for CSVLVPSATDTQYF.

The CDR3 nucleotides read TGTGCCTGGACCCGACAGGGGCATTCACCCCTCCACTTT. Protein product: CAWTRQGHSPLHF. V is TRBV30 and J is TRBJ1-6; 8 bases line up with TRBD1. CDR1 GTSNPN and CDR2 SVGIG come from the germline V gene (reference sequence). This CDR3 comprises 13 residues. The V segment lost 4 bases and the J segment 8 bases; nucleotides outside the gene matches: 4.